This TCR beta chain derives from a study of cytomegalovirus exposure and HLA in healthy donors. Whole-study context: Early on, a data release was issued that held 80 million or so unique TCRs from HLA-typed donors.

13 Jbeta primers and 60 Vbeta primers were used for the PCR. Sequenced by immunoSEQ multiplex PCR; TCRdb stores in-frame clones only, minus some. The sample contains about 140,000 clones, around 82% of which appear only once. The receptor's source is a man in his fifties in good health and CMV-seronegative. Sequenced sample: PBMCs.

DNA of the CDR3: TGTGCCAGCAGTTTAGTAAGGACAGATAATCAGCCCCAGCATTTT. The encoded protein is CASSLVRTDNQPQHF. The genes are TRBV28 and TRBJ1-5; tentatively, D is TRBD1 (6 bases). Germline lookup yields CDR1 MDHEN and CDR2 SYDVKM. This CDR3 spans 15 amino acids. Trimming removed 2 bases at V and 4 bases at J, with 12 bases between.